The entry below describes one TCR beta chain. This specimen comes from a study of blood T cell repertoires in COVID-19. Whole-study context: T cells, B-cell-depleted T cells, or PBMCs provided the cDNA or gDNA that served as material.

V was shortened by 2 bases and J by 5 bases, with 18 bases between the two germline ends. The V gene's germline CDR1 is LGHDT and CDR2 YNNKEL (reference sequence). This CDR3 spans 17 amino acids. This table comes from immunoSEQ multiplex PCR, and its TCRdb copy is limited to in-frame clones, with some not included. There are 220,000 or so clones in the sample; roughly 79% occur only once, and 1.9% lies in the top ten. The chain links TRBV3-1 (or the pseudogene TRBV3-2) to TRBJ2-2; D perhaps matches TRBD1 (6 bases). Sample: peripheral blood. The sequence was obtained from a woman aged 80 or older with acute or convalescent COVID-19. The CDR3 protein is CASSQNSPGAPTGELFF. The CDR3, as DNA: TGTGCCAGCAGCCAAAACTCCCCAGGGGCGCCGACCGGGGAGCTGTTTTTT.